Listed here are 21 T cell receptor beta chains from one sample, sequenced in a study of PD-L1 blockade in urothelial cancer (dated by TCRdb to about 2017). Per the publication, the time point label means: peripheral blood 6 weeks after treatment start. The library was generated by the immunoSEQ multiplex PCR assay. TCRdb retrieved this table from immuneACCESS and kept in-frame rearrangements only. Not all clones are present; in checked studies, unresolved V genes account for under half, and no reason is known for the remainder. For this sample the table gives around 110,000 clones, of which more than 85% were detected only once. The top ten hold 1.5% to 2% of the sample. Here the sequenced sample was PBMCs, taken around atezolizumab (anti-PD-L1) treatment. These receptors originate from a man aged 55 to 70 with urothelial cancer.

The rearrangement uses TRBV4-1 and TRBJ1-1, with D hard to call. V lost 4 bases and J lost 7, with 13 bases in between. Looked up from germline, CDR1 is MGHRA and CDR2 is YSYEKL. This CDR3 is built from 13 residues. CDR3: CASSLALGNEAFF. The CDR3 DNA follows: TGCGCCAGCAGCCTTGCTTTGGGCAATGAAGCTTTCTTT.

The chain's CDR3 is CASSFQPLGRYGYTF. In DNA, the CDR3 is TGTGCCAGCAGTTTCCAGCCTCTAGGTCGGTATGGCTACACCTTC. This chain connects TRBV27 to TRBJ1-2; D is uncertain. The V and J ends lost 3 bases and 5 bases respectively, with 16 bases between them. CDR1 is MNHEY and CDR2 is SMNVEV in the germline V gene (reference sequence). The CDR3 loop spans 15 amino acids.

Written as DNA, the CDR3 is TGTGCCAGCAGCTTATTTCTCCCAGGCACTGAAGCTTTCTTT. Protein product: CASSLFLPGTEAFF. This chain links TRBV11-2 with TRBJ1-1; D ambiguous. Germline CDR1 reads SGHAT; CDR2 reads FQNNGV. Trimming stripped 2 bases from V and 4 bases from J, with 11 bases between. The CDR3 totals 14 residues.

J is TRBJ1-5 and V is TRBV29-1; 8 bases are shared with TRBD1. This CDR3 comprises 14 residues. Losses at the gene ends were 5 bases for V and 6 bases for J; bases not matched to a gene: 9. Germline CDR1 SQVTM, CDR2 ANQGSEA. Here the CDR3 reads CSVRTGNDGQPQHF. The DNA of the CDR3 is TGCAGCGTTCGGACAGGGAACGACGGTCAGCCCCAGCATTTT.

This rearrangement joins TRBV5-4 to TRBJ1-2; 7 bases are a match to TRBD1. Germline V gives CDR1 SGHNT, CDR2 YYREEE (reference sequence). V gave up 4 bases and J gave up 8 bases; unmatched junction bases: 8. This CDR3 region has 13 residues. The CDR3, as DNA: TGTGCCAGCAGCCGATCTCAACAGGGGGGCTACACCTTC. Protein product: CASSRSQQGGYTF.

The genes are TRBV28 and TRBJ2-5; the D gene is possibly TRBD2 (7 bases). The CDR3 loop spans 16 amino acids. Between the trimmed V and J ends, which lost 2 bases and 4 bases, there was a span of 17 bases. Germline lookup yields CDR1 MDHEN and CDR2 SYDVKM. CDR3 sequence (DNA): TGTGCCAGCAGTTTAGGTCAGGGAGGGGGTGTAGAGACCCAGTACTTC. Protein sequence: CASSLGQGGGVETQYF.

This sequence joins TRBV6-6 and TRBJ2-4, with D possibly TRBD1 on 6 matching bases. The germline V and J ends were trimmed by 5 bases and 6 bases, with 14 bases remaining between them. CDR3 length equals 14 residues. In germline, CDR1 is MNHNY, CDR2 SVGAGI (reference sequence). CDR3 protein: CASSQGIVGNIQYF. CDR3 nucleotides: TGTGCCAGCAGTCAGGGGATTGTTGGAAACATTCAGTACTTC.

The chain joins TRBV28 to TRBJ1-2, with 7 bases identical to TRBD1. The germline V gene encodes CDR1 MDHEN and CDR2 SYDVKM. There are 17 residues in the CDR3. Germline trimming cut 4 bases from V and 3 bases from J; bases unmatched to any gene: 14. CDR3 in amino acids: CASSSTGMTLTYYGYTF. CDR3 nucleotide sequence: TGTGCCAGCAGTTCGACAGGGATGACCTTAACTTACTATGGCTACACCTTC.

In this sample, this clone turned up once. The V call is TRBV5-4, the J call TRBJ1-2, with 7 bases fitting TRBD1. Germline V gene sequence: CDR1 SGHNT, CDR2 YYREEE (reference sequence). This CDR3 comprises 14 residues. V lost 5 bases to trimming and J lost 7 bases; unmatched junction nucleotides: 11. The CDR3 nucleotides read TGTGCCAGCAGTGCTGAAGGGGGCATTGCTGGCTACACCTTC. This translates into CASSAEGGIAGYTF. The full variable domain, in which reference TRBV5-4 and TRBJ1-2 provide the parts outside the CDR3, is ETGVTQSPTHLIKTRGQQVTLRCSSQSGHNTVSWYQQALGQGPQFIFQYYREEENGRGNFPPRFSGLQFPNYSSELNVNALELDDSALYLCASSAEGGIAGYTFGSGTRLTVV.

The CDR3 loop reads CASSPGQGRGDNSPLHF. In DNA, the CDR3 is TGTGCCAGCAGTCCGGGACAGGGGAGAGGGGATAATTCACCCCTCCACTTT. This sequence joins TRBV11-3 and TRBJ1-6; 10 nucleotides line up with TRBD1. Germline V gene sequence: CDR1 SGHNT, CDR2 YENEEA. Germline trimming cut 6 bases from V and 5 bases from J; bases unmatched to any gene: 10. This CDR3 contains 17 residues.

This clone was counted a single time. This sequence joins TRBV2 and TRBJ2-2; 7 bases match TRBD2. The V and J ends lost 2 bases and 1 base, in that order; junction bases with no gene match: 4. Germline values: CDR1 SNHLY, CDR2 FYNNEI. The CDR3 sequence is 16 residues long. CDR3 in amino acids: CASSERGSQNTGELFF. CDR3 DNA: TGTGCCAGCAGTGAACGCGGGAGCCAGAACACCGGGGAGCTGTTTTTT.

The chain is built from TRBV20-1 and TRBJ1-1; TRBD1 agrees at 8 bases. The germline V gene encodes CDR1 DFQATT and CDR2 SNEGSKA (reference sequence). Germline trimming cut 5 bases from V and 11 bases from J; bases unmatched to any gene: 4. This CDR3 is 10 amino acids long. CDR3 amino acids: CSAYRTGAFF. CDR3 nucleotides: TGCAGTGCTTACCGGACAGGGGCTTTCTTT.

The rearrangement joins TRBV5-1 to TRBJ2-3; D is uncertain. CDR3 length: 17 residues. Trimming took 1 base from V and 4 from J, leaving 19 bases between them. Per the germline V gene, CDR1 is SGHRS and CDR2 is YFSETQ. This CDR3 reads CASSLRPQGVLPDTQYF. In DNA form, the CDR3 reads TGCGCCAGCAGCTTGCGTCCCCAAGGAGTTCTGCCAGATACGCAGTATTTT.

The chain uses TRBV5-1 and TRBJ2-7, with TRBD1 identical over 7 bases. Germline V gene data show CDR1 as SGHRS and CDR2 as YFSETQ. This CDR3 has 15 amino acids. The trim removed 2 bases at V and 3 bases at J, leaving 8 bases unmatched. CDR3 nucleotide sequence: TGCGCCAGCAGCTTTCAGCCGGGACAGAGCTACGAGCAGTACTTC. Translated: CASSFQPGQSYEQYF. Full variable domain (remainder filled in from reference TRBV5-1 and TRBJ2-7): KAGVTQTPRYLIKTRGQQVTLSCSPISGHRSVSWYQQTPGQGLQFLFEYFSETQRNKGNFPGRFSGRQFSNSRSEMNVSTLELGDSALYLCASSFQPGQSYEQYFGPGTRLTVT.

This sequence joins TRBV28 and TRBJ2-2, with unresolved D. The germline CDR1 and CDR2 sequences are MDHEN and SYDVKM. Deletions cut 2 bases from V and 6 bases from J, with 7 bases between. The CDR3 extends over 13 amino acids. The DNA for the CDR3 is TGTGCCAGCAGTTTAGAGGTGGCCGGGGAGCTGTTTTTT. Translated: CASSLEVAGELFF.

The rearrangement links TRBV5-1 to TRBJ2-7, with 8 bases matching TRBD1. J gave up 3 bases and V 1 base, and 15 bases lay outside the gene matches. This CDR3 has 18 residues. The germline CDR1 and CDR2 sequences are SGHRS and YFSETQ. For the CDR3, the DNA is TGCGCCAGCAGCTTGATCCCAGGGGGCCAGGGTATGGACTACGAGCAGTACTTC. It yields the protein CASSLIPGGQGMDYEQYF.

The J gene is TRBJ2-1, the V gene TRBV6-1, with TRBD1 matching 12 bases. Trimming cost V 2 bases and J 7 bases; bases outside gene matches: 6. Germline V gives CDR1 MNHNS, CDR2 SASEGT. There are 16 residues in the CDR3. CDR3 sequence: CASSEQGGQGANEQFF. The CDR3, as DNA: TGTGCCAGCAGTGAACAGGGGGGACAGGGGGCTAATGAGCAGTTCTTC.

The rearrangement joins TRBV11-2 to TRBJ2-7; D is unresolved. CDR1 SGHAT and CDR2 FQNNGV come from the germline V gene. This CDR3 has 11 amino acids. Trimming stripped 4 bases from V and 1 base from J, with 2 bases between. As DNA, the CDR3 is TGTGCCAGCAGCTCATCCTACGAGCAGTACTTC. Translated: CASSSSYEQYF.

The J gene is TRBJ2-1, the V gene TRBV28; 9 positions match TRBD2. V was clipped by 2 bases and J by 8 bases; unmatched bases: 16. The CDR3 length is 18 residues. From germline, CDR1 is MDHEN and CDR2 SYDVKM. The CDR3 sequence is CASSLNLPYSGRSDEQFF. DNA for the CDR3: TGTGCCAGCAGTTTAAACCTGCCCTACAGCGGGAGGTCCGATGAGCAGTTCTTC.

This clone was detected a few times. J is TRBJ1-3 and V is TRBV4-1; the D gene is possibly TRBD1 (6 bases). V dropped 3 bases and J dropped 4 bases, with 16 bases sitting between them. The V gene's germline CDR1 is MGHRA and CDR2 YSYEKL. The CDR3 is 16 amino acids. The DNA of the CDR3 is TGCGCCAGCAGCCATTTGACTCAGGGGAGCGGAAACACCATATATTTT. This translates into CASSHLTQGSGNTIYF.

The chain combines TRBV19 with TRBJ2-5; 10 bases match TRBD1. CDR1 is LNHDA and CDR2 is SQIVND in the germline V gene (reference sequence). The V and J ends lost 4 bases and 0 bases, in that order; junction bases with no gene match: 5. This CDR3 has 16 amino acids. CDR3 in amino acids: CASSTRQGAHQETQYF. CDR3 sequence (DNA): TGTGCCAGTAGTACAAGACAGGGGGCCCACCAAGAGACCCAGTACTTC. Full variable domain (rest looked up from reference TRBV19 and TRBJ2-5): DGGITQSPKYLFRKEGQNVTLSCEQNLNHDAMYWYRQDPGQGLRLIYYSQIVNDFQKGDIAEGYSVSREKKESFPLTVTSAQKNPTAFYLCASSTRQGAHQETQYFGPGTRLLVL.